This T cell receptor (beta chain) originates from a study of CD8 T cells in Susac syndrome. Germline V gene data show CDR1 as SQVTM and CDR2 as ANQGSEA. This CDR3 has 14 amino acids. RNA amounts of 0.5 to 1 ug underwent reverse transcription with random hexamers. Amplification of TCR beta CDR3 by immunoSEQ multiplex PCR spanned 54 Vbeta and 13 Jbeta. One entry per CDR3 protein, called by TCRdb with MiXCR from the immunoSEQ multiplex PCR reads. Of about 300,000 distinct CDR3 sequences in the sample, roughly nine tenths were seen once. The source is a human donor with multiple sclerosis. The chain recombines TRBV29-1 with TRBJ1-1; weak D call: TRBD1 (5 bases). Sequenced sample: CD4+ T cells from PBMCs. The CDR3 loop reads CIIASRGMNTEAFF. The CDR3 DNA sequence: TGCATCATAGCCTCCCGGGGGATGAACACTGAAGCTTTCTTT.